Listed below are T cell receptor beta chains from one sample, sequenced in a study of blood T cell repertoires in COVID-19. Data came from immunoSEQ multiplex PCR; TCRdb stores just in-frame clones and leaves some out. The table includes some 400,000 clones, 70% to 90% detected once. Sample: PBMCs or T cells enriched from blood (not recorded which). These receptors were taken from a young man who had recovered from COVID-19. The CDR3 runs from the conserved cysteine through the conserved F or W. D genes are given only for firm matches. Size is stated for part of the rows, as once, few or many counts, or as a class when the clone is expanded.

J gene: TRBJ1-1; D gene: NA; clone size: NA; V gene: TRBV25-1; CDR3 DNA: TGTGCCAGCAGTGGGAGTCGAGCTGAAGCTTTCTTT; CDR3 protein: CASSGSRAEAFF
J gene: TRBJ1-1; D gene: NA; clone size: NA; V gene: TRBV10-3; CDR3 DNA: TGTGCCATCAGTGAGTCCGGAAGAGGGAGCATGAACACTGAAGCTTTCTTT; CDR3 protein: CAISESGRGSMNTEAFF
J gene: TRBJ1-5; D gene: TRBD1; clone size: NA; V gene: TRBV12-3/TRBV12-4; CDR3 DNA: TGTGCCAGCAAGGACAGGGGAGGTCAGCCCCAGCATTTT; CDR3 protein: CASKDRGGQPQHF
J gene: TRBJ1-1; D gene: NA; clone size: NA; V gene: TRBV6-5; CDR3 DNA: TGTGCCAGCAGTTACAGGGCAGGCAGGGAGGGAGCTTTCTTT; CDR3 protein: CASSYRAGREGAFF
J gene: TRBJ1-2; D gene: TRBD1; clone size: NA; V gene: TRBV6-5; CDR3 DNA: TGTGCCAGCAGACCCGGACAGGGGATATACTATGGCTACACCTTC; CDR3 protein: CASRPGQGIYYGYTF
J gene: TRBJ2-5; D gene: NA; clone size: NA; V gene: TRBV4-1; CDR3 DNA: TGCGCCAGCAGCCAAGGCAGGTCCCAAGATGAAACCCAGTACTTC; CDR3 protein: CASSQGRSQDETQYF
J gene: TRBJ2-7; D gene: TRBD2; clone size: NA; V gene: TRBV13; CDR3 DNA: TGTGCCAGCAGCCCGCGGGGGGAACGGTTAAAGCAGTACTTC; CDR3 protein: CASSPRGERLKQYF
J gene: TRBJ2-2; D gene: TRBD2; clone size: once; V gene: TRBV13; CDR3 DNA: TGTGCCAGCAGCTTAGCCCGCGGGGGGGCTCCCGGGGAGCTGTTTTTT; CDR3 protein: CASSLARGGAPGELFF
J gene: TRBJ1-1; D gene: NA; clone size: NA; V gene: TRBV29-1; CDR3 DNA: TGCAGCGTTGCCGAAGGGCAGGGATGGACTGAAGCTTTCTTT; CDR3 protein: CSVAEGQGWTEAFF
J gene: TRBJ1-5; D gene: TRBD1; clone size: NA; V gene: TRBV28; CDR3 DNA: TGTGCCAGCAGATCCTGGGACAGGGGTGATCAGCCCCAGCATTTT; CDR3 protein: CASRSWDRGDQPQHF
J gene: TRBJ1-4; D gene: NA; clone size: few; V gene: TRBV4-3; CDR3 DNA: TGCGCCAGCAGCCAAGACCAAGTTGCACAGTCAGGGTTCGAAAAACTGTTTTTT; CDR3 protein: CASSQDQVAQSGFEKLFF
J gene: TRBJ1-2; D gene: NA; clone size: NA; V gene: TRBV19; CDR3 DNA: TGTGCCAGTACCCTCGGGGAGGGGCGGTTCTATGGCTACACCTTC; CDR3 protein: CASTLGEGRFYGYTF
J gene: TRBJ2-2; D gene: TRBD1; clone size: few; V gene: TRBV9; CDR3 DNA: TGTGCCAGCAGCCTGAGGGACAGGCCGAACACCGGGGAGCTGTTTTTT; CDR3 protein: CASSLRDRPNTGELFF
J gene: TRBJ2-5; D gene: TRBD1; clone size: NA; V gene: TRBV4-1; CDR3 DNA: TGCGCCAGCAGCCAAGATAGGATAGGCAGGGGGTACCAAGAGACCCAGTACTTC; CDR3 protein: CASSQDRIGRGYQETQYF
J gene: TRBJ1-1; D gene: NA; clone size: NA; V gene: TRBV7-9; CDR3 DNA: TGTGCCAGCAGCCTCATGAGGGAAGGCACTGAAGCTTTCTTT; CDR3 protein: CASSLMREGTEAFF
J gene: TRBJ1-2; D gene: TRBD1; clone size: few; V gene: TRBV7-9; CDR3 DNA: TGTGCCAGCAGCTCCCCGACAGGGTTGGGCTATGGCTACACCTTC; CDR3 protein: CASSSPTGLGYGYTF
J gene: TRBJ2-1; D gene: NA; clone size: once; V gene: TRBV10-1; CDR3 DNA: TGCGCCAGCAGTGACAGGTTTAATGAGCAGTTCTTC; CDR3 protein: CASSDRFNEQFF
J gene: TRBJ2-1; D gene: NA; clone size: NA; V gene: TRBV2; CDR3 DNA: TGTGCCAGCAGTGAATGGTCCCTAGCAGATTCCTACAATGAGCAGTTCTTC; CDR3 protein: CASSEWSLADSYNEQFF
J gene: TRBJ1-1; D gene: TRBD1; clone size: NA; V gene: TRBV18; CDR3 DNA: TGTGCCAGCTCACCACGACAGGGGGCGAACACTGAAGCTTTCTTT; CDR3 protein: CASSPRQGANTEAFF
J gene: TRBJ2-7; D gene: NA; clone size: once; V gene: TRBV6-5; CDR3 DNA: TGTGCCAGCGACAGCTACGAGCAGTACTTC; CDR3 protein: CASDSYEQYF
J gene: TRBJ2-3; D gene: NA; clone size: NA; V gene: TRBV5-4; CDR3 DNA: TGTGCCAGCAGCTCTACAGGGTCGGGCACAGATACGCAGTATTTT; CDR3 protein: CASSSTGSGTDTQYF
J gene: TRBJ2-2; D gene: NA; clone size: NA; V gene: TRBV6-6; CDR3 DNA: TGTGCCAGCCGGGCGCGGGAGAACACCGGGGAGCTGTTTTTT; CDR3 protein: CASRARENTGELFF
J gene: TRBJ1-5; D gene: NA; clone size: NA; V gene: TRBV6-5; CDR3 DNA: TGTGCCAGCAGCCATGACAGTAGCAATCAGCCCCAGCATTTT; CDR3 protein: CASSHDSSNQPQHF
J gene: TRBJ2-7; D gene: TRBD1; clone size: NA; V gene: TRBV6-5; CDR3 DNA: TGTGCCAGCAGTTACCCACGGTCGGGACAGGAAATCTTC; CDR3 protein: CASSYPRSGQEIF
J gene: TRBJ1-1; D gene: NA; clone size: NA; V gene: TRBV5-4; CDR3 DNA: TGTGCCAGCAGCTTAGGAGGCCTTGCGAACACTGAAGCTTTCTTT; CDR3 protein: CASSLGGLANTEAFF
J gene: TRBJ2-7; D gene: TRBD1; clone size: once; V gene: TRBV6-2/TRBV6-3; CDR3 DNA: TGTGCCAGCAGTTACCGGGACAGGGCCTACGAGCAGTACTTC; CDR3 protein: CASSYRDRAYEQYF
J gene: TRBJ1-5; D gene: NA; clone size: NA; V gene: TRBV12-2; CDR3 DNA: TGTGCAAGTCGGCCCCGGGACAGGGGGTCGAATCAGCCCCAGCATTTT; CDR3 protein: CASRPRDRGSNQPQHF
J gene: TRBJ1-5; D gene: NA; clone size: NA; V gene: TRBV6-5; CDR3 DNA: TGTGCCAGCAGTTACTTAGCACCCAATCAGCCCCAGCATTTT; CDR3 protein: CASSYLAPNQPQHF
J gene: TRBJ1-2; D gene: TRBD1; clone size: once; V gene: TRBV5-1; CDR3 DNA: TGCGCCAGCAGCGGACCGGGACAGGGGACGGATGGCTACACCTTC; CDR3 protein: CASSGPGQGTDGYTF
J gene: TRBJ1-5; D gene: NA; clone size: NA; V gene: TRBV5-1; CDR3 DNA: TGCGCCAGCAGCTCGGGAGGGCATAGCAATCAGCCCCAGCATTTT; CDR3 protein: CASSSGGHSNQPQHF
J gene: TRBJ1-6; D gene: NA; clone size: NA; V gene: TRBV10-1; CDR3 DNA: TGCGCCAGCAGTGAAACAGCTGGACCCCTCCACTTT; CDR3 protein: CASSETAGPLHF
J gene: TRBJ1-6; D gene: NA; clone size: NA; V gene: TRBV4-1; CDR3 DNA: TGCGCCAGCAGCTCCCAGTGGAATTCACCCCTCCACTTT; CDR3 protein: CASSSQWNSPLHF
J gene: TRBJ2-7; D gene: NA; clone size: NA; V gene: TRBV3-1/TRBV3-2; CDR3 DNA: TGTGCCAGCAGCCAATCTCCCTACGAGCAGTACTTC; CDR3 protein: CASSQSPYEQYF
J gene: TRBJ1-5; D gene: NA; clone size: once; V gene: TRBV3-1/TRBV3-2; CDR3 DNA: TGTGCCAGCAGCAACCAGTTCCAAAATCAGCCCCAGCATTTT; CDR3 protein: CASSNQFQNQPQHF
J gene: TRBJ1-1; D gene: TRBD1; clone size: NA; V gene: TRBV19; CDR3 DNA: TGTGCCAGTAGTCCACGACAGGGGGCGCGGTACACTGAAGCTTTCTTT; CDR3 protein: CASSPRQGARYTEAFF
J gene: TRBJ1-4; D gene: NA; clone size: once; V gene: TRBV5-1; CDR3 DNA: TGCGCCAGCAGCTTGGGCCAGGGAGGTGAAAAACTGTTTTTT; CDR3 protein: CASSLGQGGEKLFF
J gene: TRBJ2-3; D gene: TRBD1; clone size: NA; V gene: TRBV11-3; CDR3 DNA: TGTGCCAGCAGCGCAAGGGCTGGACAGGGGGCCGGAGATACGCAGTATTTT; CDR3 protein: CASSARAGQGAGDTQYF
J gene: TRBJ2-7; D gene: TRBD2; clone size: NA; V gene: TRBV7-9; CDR3 DNA: TGTGCCAGCAGCCCTGCGGGGGGGCTTATTTACGAGCAGTACTTC; CDR3 protein: CASSPAGGLIYEQYF
J gene: TRBJ2-7; D gene: NA; clone size: once; V gene: TRBV7-8; CDR3 DNA: TGTGCCAGCAGCTTAGTCTGGCCATCCGAGCAGTACTTC; CDR3 protein: CASSLVWPSEQYF
J gene: TRBJ1-6; D gene: TRBD1; clone size: NA; V gene: TRBV5-1; CDR3 DNA: TGCGCCAGCAGCAGGGGGCAGGATAATTCACCCCTCCACTTT; CDR3 protein: CASSRGQDNSPLHF
J gene: TRBJ2-7; D gene: NA; clone size: NA; V gene: TRBV12-3/TRBV12-4; CDR3 DNA: TGTGCCAGCACCCTAGGGGGTCCCTACGAGCAGTACTTC; CDR3 protein: CASTLGGPYEQYF
J gene: TRBJ1-5; D gene: NA; clone size: NA; V gene: TRBV27; CDR3 DNA: TGTGCCAGCAGACTACAGGGTAATGGGCAGCCCCAGCATTTT; CDR3 protein: CASRLQGNGQPQHF
J gene: TRBJ1-2; D gene: NA; clone size: NA; V gene: TRBV19; CDR3 DNA: TGTGCCAGTAGTCGCGGGGGGGACTATGGCTACACCTTC; CDR3 protein: CASSRGGDYGYTF
J gene: TRBJ2-5; D gene: NA; clone size: NA; V gene: TRBV6-5; CDR3 DNA: TGTGCCAGCAGTTACGGTCCAGGGCAAGAGACCCAGTACTTC; CDR3 protein: CASSYGPGQETQYF
J gene: TRBJ1-4; D gene: NA; clone size: few; V gene: TRBV4-3; CDR3 DNA: TGCGCCAGCAGCCCAGTAAACAGGGTTACTAATGAAAAACTGTTTTTT; CDR3 protein: CASSPVNRVTNEKLFF
J gene: TRBJ2-1; D gene: NA; clone size: NA; V gene: TRBV30; CDR3 DNA: TGTGCCCTGTTCGTCGGGGGTTACAATGAGCAGTTCTTC; CDR3 protein: CALFVGGYNEQFF
J gene: TRBJ1-2; D gene: NA; clone size: NA; V gene: TRBV10-3; CDR3 DNA: TGTGCCATCAGTGCAGACAGGAACCTCTATGGCTACACCTTC; CDR3 protein: CAISADRNLYGYTF
J gene: TRBJ2-1; D gene: NA; clone size: NA; V gene: TRBV10-3; CDR3 DNA: TGTGCCATCAGTCAAGGAGCTTATACCTACAATGAGCAGTTCTTC; CDR3 protein: CAISQGAYTYNEQFF
J gene: TRBJ1-1; D gene: NA; clone size: NA; V gene: TRBV6-5; CDR3 DNA: TGTGCCAGCAGCGAGGGAACACTGCTCGCTGAAGCTTTCTTT; CDR3 protein: CASSEGTLLAEAFF
J gene: TRBJ1-1; D gene: TRBD1; clone size: NA; V gene: TRBV9; CDR3 DNA: TGTGCCAGCAGCACCTACGACAGGGCGAGCACTGAAGCTTTCTTT; CDR3 protein: CASSTYDRASTEAFF